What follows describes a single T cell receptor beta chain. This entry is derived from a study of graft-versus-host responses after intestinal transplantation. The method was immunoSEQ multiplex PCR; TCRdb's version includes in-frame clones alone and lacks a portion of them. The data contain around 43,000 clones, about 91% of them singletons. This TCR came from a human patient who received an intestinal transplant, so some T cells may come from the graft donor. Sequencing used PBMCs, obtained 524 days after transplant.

The CDR3 nucleotides read TGTGCCAGCAGCCGCACAGGGGACACAGATACGCAGTATTTT. Protein product: CASSRTGDTDTQYF. The chain carries TRBV11-2 and TRBJ2-3; 7 bases fit TRBD1. Germline V gives CDR1 SGHAT, CDR2 FQNNGV. There are 14 residues in the CDR3. The ends lost 5 bases at V and 2 bases at J; junction bases unmatched: 4.